This TCR beta chain was captured in a study of blood T cell repertoires in COVID-19. Study-wide context: Some COVID-19 samples were acute and others convalescent; all came from the United States, Italy and Spain. In each case, the material was cDNA or gDNA derived from T cells, B-cell-depleted T cells, or PBMCs.

Concerning this clone itself: Distinct nucleotide sequences in the sample also encode this CDR3.

Original analysis: Reference gene primer amplification gave nucleated cell count estimates. The table came from immunoSEQ multiplex PCR; TCRdb's copy has only in-frame clones and leaves some out. For V, J and clone size, that table is used; D and trimming come from the DNA. Of 350,000 to 450,000 clones in the sample, 85% were seen once. CDR1 and CDR2 from the germline V gene are SNHLY and FYNNEI. The CDR3 runs to 13 residues. Trimming cost V 2 bases and J 1 base, with 5 bases left between them. This receptor was taken from a woman younger than 30 with acute or convalescent COVID-19. V and J are TRBV2 and TRBJ1-1; D call uncertain. Sequenced material: peripheral blood. CDR3 sequence: CASSERENTEAFF. The CDR3 DNA follows: TGTGCCAGCAGTGAACGGGAGAACACTGAAGCTTTCTTT. Filled out from reference TRBV2 and TRBJ1-1, the complete variable domain reads EPEVTQTPSHQVTQMGQEVILRCVPISNHLYFYWYRQILGQKVEFLVSFYNNEISEKSEIFDDQFSVERPDGSNFTLKIRSTKLEDSAMYFCASSERENTEAFFGQGTRLTVV.